This TCR beta chain was sequenced in a study of a mutant IDH1 vaccine in newly diagnosed glioma. Overall study context: Once 4-6 weeks had passed after radiotherapy alone, vaccination started, or it started with temozolomide cycles. Treatment recipients were approximately 60% male and around 38% female, and their mean age was around 39 years. Broader study findings: Apparently, pseudoprogression bore no relation to changes among the top peripheral T cell clonotypes.

Time point specified: week 11, during vaccination. The investigators gave 300 ug of mutant IDH1 20-mer peptide in each vaccine dose, together with topical imiquimod. Concerning this clone itself: Its antigen is still unknown.

Profiled with immunoSEQ multiplex PCR; TCRdb holds only in-frame clones, not every one. The repertoire holds 100,000 to 120,000 clones, with 90% as singletons. This CDR3 spans 14 amino acids. The V gene end was trimmed by 4 bases and the J gene end by 6 bases; junction bases not matched to a gene: 2. Germline CDR1 is MNHEY and CDR2 is SMNVEV (reference sequence). The specimen was PBMCs, collected from a glioma patient whose treatment included an IDH1 peptide vaccine. This chain uses TRBV27 with TRBJ2-7, with 14 bases aligning to TRBD2. This TCR came from a woman between 50 and 59 years old with glioma. This CDR3 is CASSSGTSGGEQYF. The CDR3 nucleotides read TGTGCCAGCAGTTCCGGGACTAGCGGGGGCGAGCAGTACTTC.